The rows below give T cell receptor beta chains drawn from one sample of a study of CXCR3-negative and CXCR3-positive naive CD8 T cells. Reanalyzing the 5' RACE reads, TCRdb keeps one entry per CDR3 protein, without DNA. The table for this sample gives fewer than 90,000 distinct CDR3 sequences. Material: naive CXCR3- CD8+ T cells from blood. All receptors come from a human donor in good health. Some clones in this sample may be carry-over from other donors' samples. CDR3s include the opening cysteine and the closing phenylalanine or tryptophan.

J gene: TRBJ2-7
V gene: TRBV5-6
CDR3 protein: CASSLGGAFYEQYF

J gene: TRBJ2-1
V gene: TRBV3-1
CDR3 protein: CASSLGGFLDEQFF

J gene: TRBJ1-1
V gene: TRBV7-6
CDR3 protein: CASSAKVTGAEAFF

J gene: TRBJ2-7
V gene: TRBV9
CDR3 protein: CASSVGAGTYEQYF

J gene: TRBJ2-1
V gene: TRBV6-2/TRBV6-3
CDR3 protein: CASSYAGDEQFF

J gene: TRBJ2-3
V gene: TRBV7-2
CDR3 protein: CASSLYPPDTQYF

J gene: TRBJ1-5
V gene: TRBV28
CDR3 protein: CASSLGQGDQPQHF

J gene: TRBJ2-3
V gene: TRBV20-1
CDR3 protein: CSAPGLASTDTQYF

J gene: TRBJ2-7
V gene: TRBV14
CDR3 protein: CASSQDRQGTGSYEQYF

J gene: TRBJ2-1
V gene: TRBV29-1
CDR3 protein: CSASETSPNEQFF

J gene: TRBJ1-1
V gene: TRBV12-3/TRBV12-4
CDR3 protein: CASSWGNTEAFF

J gene: TRBJ2-1
V gene: TRBV12-3/TRBV12-4
CDR3 protein: CASSDPGGTGEQFF

J gene: TRBJ2-7
V gene: TRBV29-1
CDR3 protein: CSVGDRASYEQYF

J gene: TRBJ2-5
V gene: TRBV5-6
CDR3 protein: CASSFGLAGAQETQYF

J gene: TRBJ2-7
V gene: TRBV4-3
CDR3 protein: CASSPSVEAHYEQYF

J gene: TRBJ1-1
V gene: TRBV2
CDR3 protein: CASPGQRMTAFF

J gene: TRBJ2-5
V gene: TRBV11-3
CDR3 protein: CASSSHRPSGGVQETQYF

J gene: TRBJ2-1
V gene: TRBV7-3
CDR3 protein: CASSLLEGQGVGEQFF

J gene: TRBJ2-7
V gene: TRBV28
CDR3 protein: CASSSTGDGRVYEQYF

J gene: TRBJ2-3
V gene: TRBV5-1
CDR3 protein: CASSLGVLETDTQYF

J gene: TRBJ2-1
V gene: TRBV6-2/TRBV6-3
CDR3 protein: CASSTSHQFNEQFF

J gene: TRBJ2-3
V gene: TRBV7-2
CDR3 protein: CASSVSGQTTDTQYF

J gene: TRBJ2-1
V gene: TRBV28
CDR3 protein: CASSRGLGGYNEQFF

J gene: TRBJ1-2
V gene: TRBV20-1
CDR3 protein: CSARTQADRPFMGYTF

J gene: TRBJ2-1
V gene: TRBV5-1
CDR3 protein: CASSTSSPTGAVSYNEQFF

J gene: TRBJ2-4
V gene: TRBV27
CDR3 protein: CASSLIAKNIQYF

J gene: TRBJ2-2
V gene: TRBV20-1
CDR3 protein: CSAGRGLNTGELFF

J gene: TRBJ2-5
V gene: TRBV29-1
CDR3 protein: CSLEASDLQETQYF

J gene: TRBJ2-1
V gene: TRBV29-1
CDR3 protein: CSVEDLSGGPYNEQFF

J gene: TRBJ2-3
V gene: TRBV6-2/TRBV6-3
CDR3 protein: CASSPPGTQLYTQYF

J gene: TRBJ2-7
V gene: TRBV4-3
CDR3 protein: CASSQSARGGVGYEQYF

J gene: TRBJ1-2
V gene: TRBV29-1
CDR3 protein: CSVLGGIGYTF

J gene: TRBJ2-7
V gene: TRBV14
CDR3 protein: CASSQRTGHHEQYF

J gene: TRBJ1-1
V gene: TRBV19
CDR3 protein: CASKVLQGIEAFF

J gene: TRBJ1-2
V gene: TRBV4-3
CDR3 protein: CASSHRDRGFDGYTF

J gene: TRBJ2-7
V gene: TRBV21-1
CDR3 protein: CASSKIRVVRGIPSYEQYF

J gene: TRBJ2-5
V gene: TRBV12-3/TRBV12-4
CDR3 protein: CASSPGTGYQETQYF

J gene: TRBJ2-3
V gene: TRBV29-1
CDR3 protein: CSVDDSGTDTQYF

J gene: TRBJ2-3
V gene: TRBV18
CDR3 protein: CASSPGDYLTDTQYF

J gene: TRBJ1-1
V gene: TRBV4-1
CDR3 protein: CASSQEGGSLRMNTEAFF

J gene: TRBJ2-2
V gene: TRBV29-1
CDR3 protein: CSVADMTTNTGELFF

J gene: TRBJ2-7
V gene: TRBV6-2/TRBV6-3
CDR3 protein: CASAAVRTYEQYF

J gene: TRBJ2-5
V gene: TRBV7-9
CDR3 protein: CASSNRDTLQETQYF

J gene: TRBJ2-1
V gene: TRBV13
CDR3 protein: CASSPPTSGKPNEQFF